This entry features one T cell receptor (beta chain) sequence. This entry is derived from a study of blood T cell repertoires in COVID-19. Sequencing was performed with immunoSEQ multiplex PCR; in TCRdb, only in-frame clones are kept and a portion is missing. The table records fewer than 350,000 clones, roughly 93% of them present only once. The CDR3 spans 16 residues. After removal of 2 bases from V and 1 base from J, the junction contained 4 bases not matched to a gene. From germline, CDR1 is MNHNY and CDR2 SVGAGI (reference sequence). The chain recombines TRBV6-6 with TRBJ2-5; 10 bases are shared with TRBD2. Sequencing was performed on PBMCs or T cells enriched from blood (not recorded which). This receptor was obtained from a woman aged 40 to 55 with acute COVID-19. The CDR3 sequence is CASSYGLAGGQETQYF. DNA for the CDR3: TGTGCCAGCAGTTACGGGTTAGCGGGGGGCCAAGAGACCCAGTACTTC.